The 21 T cell receptor beta chains in this list originate from one sample, sequenced in a study of control samples from healthy donors and cancer patients. Repertoires were generated with immunoSEQ multiplex PCR, while TCRdb's copy carries only in-frame clones and drops some. Of 150,000 to 200,000 clones in the sample, under 95% were seen once. Material: blood. The receptors stem from a young woman in good health.

This clone was recorded once. This rearrangement joins TRBV25-1 to TRBJ1-4; the D is unclear. Germline loops: CDR1 MGHDK, CDR2 SYGVNS. The CDR3 consists of 15 residues. With 1 base removed from V and 1 base from J, the gap between germline ends came to 7 bases. The CDR3 loop reads CASSESGRTNEKLFF. As DNA, the CDR3 is TGTGCCAGCAGTGAATCCGGCAGAACTAATGAAAAACTGTTTTTT.

This clone was seen once. This chain uses TRBV2 with TRBJ1-2, with D tentatively TRBD1 (5 bases). V lost 9 bases to trimming and J lost 2 bases, with 25 bases between them. The CDR3 extends over 17 amino acids. Germline values: CDR1 SNHLY, CDR2 FYNNEI. CDR3 sequence reads: CASLSGDDFWGNYGYTF. CDR3 in DNA: TGTGCCAGTCTATCCGGAGACGATTTTTGGGGCAACTATGGCTACACCTTC.

This rearrangement joins TRBV6-2 or TRBV6-3 to TRBJ1-2, with D hard to call. Trimming took off 2 bases at V and 4 bases at J, with 11 bases between the two ends. The germline CDR1 and CDR2 sequences are MNHEY and SVGEGT. The CDR3 contains 14 residues. The CDR3 DNA follows: TGTGCCAGCAGTTACCTGACGCCCAGCTATGGCTACACCTTC. Residues: CASSYLTPSYGYTF.

The V gene is TRBV6-6, the J gene TRBJ1-1; no clear D gene. With 6 bases removed from V and 2 bases from J, the gap between germline ends came to 10 bases. Germline V gene lookup returns CDR1 MNHNY and CDR2 SVGAGI (reference sequence). CDR3 length equals 13 residues. This CDR3 is CASSSDLNTEAFF. The CDR3 DNA follows: TGTGCCAGCAGCTCCGATCTAAACACTGAAGCTTTCTTT.

The chain recombines TRBV7-2 with TRBJ1-5; maybe TRBD1 (5 bases). Germline CDR1 and CDR2: SGHTA and FQGNSA. V was cut by 4 bases and J by 3 bases, with 10 bases left in between. This CDR3 contains 14 residues. The CDR3 DNA reads as TGTGCCAGCAGCTACTCAGGGTCCAATCAGCCCCAGCATTTT. Protein: CASSYSGSNQPQHF.

The chain is built from TRBV28 and TRBJ1-3; D perhaps matches TRBD1 (6 bases). Germline-derived CDR1 and CDR2 are MDHEN and SYDVKM. The CDR3 is 16 amino acids. With 3 bases removed from V and 2 bases from J, the gap between germline ends came to 14 bases. In DNA, the CDR3 is TGTGCCAGCAGTTTTAGGAGGGGGATCGCTGGAAACACCATATATTTT. Residues: CASSFRRGIAGNTIYF.

This clone was detected once. The V and J genes are TRBV5-1 and TRBJ1-4; weak D call: TRBD1 (6 bases). Germline CDR1 SGHRS, CDR2 YFSETQ. The CDR3 loop spans 14 amino acids. The V end was cut by 5 bases, the J end by 8 bases, with 16 bases between. The CDR3 DNA sequence: TGCGCCAGCAGTCCGCAGGGGATTGGGGAAAAACTGTTTTTT. This codes for CASSPQGIGEKLFF.

This clone was counted only a few times. The genes are TRBV6-5 and TRBJ1-3, with D unclear. Germline CDR1 MNHEY, CDR2 SVGAGI. The CDR3 runs to 14 residues. Deletions cut 2 bases from V and 8 bases from J, with 13 bases between. The DNA for the CDR3 is TGTGCCAGCAGTTACCGGACGGTCCTGGACACCATATATTTT. Protein: CASSYRTVLDTIYF.

The genes are TRBV28 and TRBJ2-7; 12 bases map to TRBD2. V shed 4 bases and J 4 bases; nucleotides not matched to a gene: 14. The CDR3 consists of 18 residues. The germline V gene encodes CDR1 MDHEN and CDR2 SYDVKM. This CDR3 is CASSSAISSGRARYEQYF. CDR3 DNA sequence: TGTGCCAGCAGTTCCGCGATATCTAGCGGGAGGGCCCGGTACGAGCAGTACTTC.

The chain combines TRBV11-3 with TRBJ1-1; no clear D gene. The germline V gene has CDR1 SGHNT and CDR2 YENEEA. The CDR3 sequence is 15 residues long. Trimming left V 5 bases short and J 0 bases short, with 13 bases between. The CDR3 region is CASSPAAGLNTEAFF. The CDR3, as DNA: TGTGCCAGCAGCCCTGCGGCCGGCCTGAACACTGAAGCTTTCTTT.

V and J are TRBV7-2 and TRBJ2-2; TRBD2 matches 8 bases. The CDR3 loop spans 15 amino acids. From germline, CDR1 is SGHTA and CDR2 FQGNSA. V was pared by 0 bases and J by 5 bases, with 2 bases of the junction left unmatched. CDR3 residues: CASSLAIAGTGELFF. Written as DNA, the CDR3 is TGTGCCAGCAGCTTAGCGATAGCGGGAACCGGGGAGCTGTTTTTT.

V and J are TRBV5-1 and TRBJ2-7, with D possibly TRBD1 on 6 matching bases. Germline V gives CDR1 SGHRS, CDR2 YFSETQ. The ends were cut back, 5 bases at V and 4 bases at J, with 25 bases in the middle. This CDR3 has 17 residues. This CDR3 is CASSPAVNGRGRYEQYF. CDR3 in DNA: TGCGCCAGCAGTCCTGCCGTTAACGGCAGGGGACGATACGAGCAGTACTTC. Drawing the rest from reference TRBV5-1 and TRBJ2-7, the complete variable domain is KAGVTQTPRYLIKTRGQQVTLSCSPISGHRSVSWYQQTPGQGLQFLFEYFSETQRNKGNFPGRFSGRQFSNSRSEMNVSTLELGDSALYLCASSPAVNGRGRYEQYFGPGTRLTVT.

V is TRBV12-3 or TRBV12-4 and J is TRBJ1-3; D call uncertain. This CDR3 is 13 amino acids long. Trimming shortened V by 5 bases and J by 2 bases, and 7 bases separated the two germline ends. Here the CDR3 reads CASSPQTGNTIYF. The CDR3 DNA is TGTGCCAGCAGTCCCCAGACTGGAAACACCATATATTTT.

The chain recombines TRBV25-1 with TRBJ1-2; D is perhaps TRBD1 (6 bases). Deletions cut 5 bases from V and 8 bases from J, with 18 bases between. The CDR3 is made up of 14 amino acids. Germline loops: CDR1 MGHDK, CDR2 SYGVNS. CDR3 DNA sequence: TGTGCCAGCAGTCGCATTGGGGGGGCAAGGGGCTACACCTTC. Its protein is CASSRIGGARGYTF.

This clone has a single count. This chain uses TRBV18 with TRBJ1-1, with D possibly matching TRBD1 (5 bases). Trimming left V 3 bases short and J 8 bases short, with 10 bases between. Germline V lookup: CDR1 KGHSH, CDR2 LQKENI. CDR3 length equals 12 residues. In DNA, the CDR3 is TGTGCCAGCTCACCCGGCGGGGGGGAAGCTTTCTTT. It encodes CASSPGGGEAFF.

The genes are TRBV24-1 and TRBJ1-1, with D unclear. The length of the CDR3 is 13 residues. V was pared by 4 bases and J by 5 bases, with 10 bases between. Per the germline V gene, CDR1 is KGHDR and CDR2 is SFDVKD. The CDR3 DNA reads as TGTGCCACCAGTGAACGGGTCGGGACTGAAGCTTTCTTT. This encodes CATSERVGTEAFF.

The J gene is TRBJ1-1, the V gene TRBV10-2; no definite D call. The CDR3 runs to 12 residues. Deletions cut 1 base from V and 5 bases from J, with 5 bases between. Looked up from germline, CDR1 is WSHSY and CDR2 is SAAADI. The CDR3 region is CASSEYKTEAFF. The DNA of the CDR3 is TGCGCCAGCAGTGAGTACAAGACTGAAGCTTTCTTT.

The count of this clone is one. The chain is built from TRBV20-1 and TRBJ2-5, with D possibly TRBD1 on 6 matching bases. The CDR3 contains 11 residues. CDR1 DFQATT and CDR2 SNEGSKA come from the germline V gene (reference sequence). The germline V and J ends were trimmed by 5 bases and 3 bases, with 7 bases remaining between them. CDR3 in DNA: TGCAGTGCTCACAGGGAAGAGACCCAGTACTTC. It specifies CSAHREETQYF.

The rearrangement links TRBV10-3 to TRBJ1-4, with unresolved D. Trimming stripped 4 bases from V and 4 bases from J, with 10 bases between. Germline loops: CDR1 ENHRY, CDR2 SYGVKD. The CDR3 has 14 residues. CDR3 amino acids: CAISGGVDNEKLFF. Here the CDR3 DNA reads TGTGCCATCAGTGGGGGTGTGGATAATGAAAAACTGTTTTTT.

The rearrangement joins TRBV11-1 to TRBJ2-7; D unresolved. The germline V gene encodes CDR1 SGHAT and CDR2 FQDESV (reference sequence). Deletions cut 5 bases from V and 2 bases from J, with 10 bases between. The CDR3 extends over 13 amino acids. CDR3: CASSQSPPYEQYF. CDR3 coding DNA: TGTGCCAGCAGCCAAAGCCCTCCCTACGAGCAGTACTTC.

V usage is TRBV7-2 and J usage is TRBJ1-5; perhaps TRBD1 as D (5 bases). The germline V gene encodes CDR1 SGHTA and CDR2 FQGNSA. The CDR3 loop spans 14 amino acids. V dropped 7 bases and J dropped 0 bases, with 10 bases sitting between them. The CDR3 DNA follows: TGTGCCAGCACCCGGACAAATAGCAATCAGCCCCAGCATTTT. As protein: CASTRTNSNQPQHF.